Each of the 30 T cell receptor beta chains below was sequenced from the same sample in a study of CD8+CD57+ T cells in acquired aplastic anemia. TCR beta VDJ and CDR3 profiles were obtained from a genomic DNA template. Via MiXCR, TCRdb re-called the reads, giving one row per CDR3 protein. Among under 200,000 distinct CDR3 sequences listed, around half were seen once. Patients sequenced had flow cytometry evidence of CD8+CD57+ cell expansion. Sequenced sample: sorted CD4+, CD8+, or CD8+CD57+ T cells (not recorded which) from PBMCs. The source of these receptors is a human donor with aplastic anemia.

The CDR3 DNA reads as TGTGCCAGCAGATTAGCGGGGGGGCCCGAGACCCAGTACTTC. Protein: CASRLAGGPETQYF. The rearrangement joins TRBV7-3 to TRBJ2-5; 11 nucleotides line up with TRBD2. The CDR3 loop spans 14 amino acids. Trimming removed 6 bases from V and 5 bases from J; junction bases left unmatched: 5. Germline V gene sequence: CDR1 SGHTA, CDR2 FQGTGA.

The chain employs TRBV15 and TRBJ1-1, with 9 bases aligning to TRBD1. Germline loops: CDR1 LNHNV, CDR2 YYDKDF (reference sequence). This CDR3 is built from 13 residues. The V segment lost 5 bases and the J segment 7 bases; nucleotides outside the gene matches: 5. CDR3 DNA sequence: TGTGCCACCAGCTCTCACAGGGGGCTTGAAGCTTTCTTT. The encoded protein is CATSSHRGLEAFF.

The chain joins TRBV5-4 to TRBJ2-5; 10 nucleotides line up with TRBD2. This CDR3 has 15 residues. Germline CDR1 is SGHNT and CDR2 is YYREEE (reference sequence). Trimming at V came to 5 bases and at J to 1 base, leaving 5 bases not matched to a gene. DNA of the CDR3: TGTGCCAGCAGTTTTAGCGGGGGGCTCCAAGAGACCCAGTACTTC. Encoded protein: CASSFSGGLQETQYF.

In its sample, this clonotype was seen many times. This chain links TRBV5-1 with TRBJ2-2; D perhaps matches TRBD2 (6 bases). Germline V gene data show CDR1 as SGHRS and CDR2 as YFSETQ. Trimming left V 4 bases short and J 6 bases short, with 16 bases between. The CDR3 covers 15 residues. CDR3 coding DNA: TGCGCCAGCAGCCGGGAGCACCGAACGGCCGGGGAGCTGTTTTTT. Protein: CASSREHRTAGELFF.

The rearrangement joins TRBV29-1 to TRBJ2-7; 9 bases are a match to TRBD1. The CDR3 runs to 13 residues. V shed 2 bases, J shed 4 bases, and the junction held 3 bases outside the gene matches. Germline CDR1 reads SQVTM; CDR2 reads ANQGSEA. The CDR3 region is CSVELTGGYEQYF. CDR3 bases: TGCAGCGTTGAACTGACAGGGGGGTACGAGCAGTACTTC.

This clonotype was seen ten or more times. This chain connects TRBV7-2 to TRBJ2-7; 15 bases map to TRBD2. V gave up 0 bases and J gave up 5 bases; unmatched junction bases: 5. This CDR3 comprises 17 residues. From germline, CDR1 is SGHTA and CDR2 FQGNSA. The CDR3 here is CASSLAGLAGGTHEQYF. CDR3 sequence (DNA): TGTGCCAGCAGCTTAGCGGGACTAGCGGGGGGCACCCACGAGCAGTACTTC.

Of note for this clonotype: Germline and junction disagree at one end, which may indicate a read error. This chain's CDR3 is CASSLKGRVETQYF. CDR3 DNA sequence: TGTGCTAGCAGCTTAAAGGGGAGGGTGGAGACCCAGTACTTC. The V call is TRBV7-7, the J call TRBJ2-5; 7 bases agree with TRBD2. CDR3 length equals 14 residues. CDR1 is SSHAT and CDR2 is FNYEAQ in the germline V gene (reference sequence).

This clonotype occurred many times. The chain has TRBV20-1 and TRBJ1-3, with no clear D. The CDR3 sequence is 14 residues long. The germline V gene has CDR1 DFQATT and CDR2 SNEGSKA (reference sequence). Trimming pared 3 bases from V and 0 bases from J, leaving 9 bases between. CDR3 nucleotide sequence: TGCAGTGCTAGGGACGGCCACTCTGGAAACACCATATATTTT. Its protein is CSARDGHSGNTIYF.

This rearrangement joins TRBV9 to TRBJ2-1, with 9 nucleotides matching TRBD2. The CDR3 sequence is 16 residues long. Germline trimming cut 0 bases from V and 9 bases from J; bases unmatched to any gene: 10. Germline V lookup: CDR1 SGDLS, CDR2 YYNGEE. Here the CDR3 DNA reads TGTGCCAGCAGCGTAGTGGGAGTAGCGGGAGCCGGTGAGCAGTTCTTC. Its translation is CASSVVGVAGAGEQFF.

This clonotype was picked up many times. The chain uses TRBV3-1 and TRBJ2-4; possibly TRBD1 for D (5 bases). The CDR3 loop spans 15 amino acids. CDR1 is LGHDT, CDR2 YNNKEL, per germline (reference sequence). Trimming shortened V by 3 bases and J by 0 bases, and 9 bases separated the two germline ends. The CDR3 coding sequence is TGTGCCAGCAGCCATACGACAGTAGCCAAAAACATTCAGTACTTC. Translating gives CASSHTTVAKNIQYF.

This clonotype was observed many times. The chain carries TRBV5-1 and TRBJ1-2; the match to TRBD1 covers 7 bases. Germline V gene lookup returns CDR1 SGHRS and CDR2 YFSETQ. The CDR3 is 15 residues long. V dropped 5 bases and J dropped 3; count of bases not matched to a gene: 10. The CDR3 spells CASRERTGAYYGYTF. The CDR3 region has the DNA TGCGCCAGCAGAGAGAGAACAGGGGCCTACTATGGCTACACCTTC.

The V and J genes are TRBV5-1 and TRBJ2-7; D remains ambiguous. Trimming shortened V by 3 bases and J by 0 bases, and 10 bases separated the two germline ends. This CDR3 has 14 residues. The germline gives CDR1 SGHRS, CDR2 YFSETQ. In DNA form, the CDR3 reads TGCGCCAGCAGCTGGAATGGCAACTCCTACGAGCAGTACTTC. The encoded protein is CASSWNGNSYEQYF.

The chain's CDR3 is CAISEYHEQYF. DNA for the CDR3: TGTGCCATCAGTGAATACCACGAGCAGTACTTC. The chain is built from TRBV10-3 and TRBJ2-7; the D is unclear. This CDR3 is built from 11 residues. Between the trimmed V and J ends, which lost 3 bases and 5 bases, there was a span of 5 bases. Germline V gene sequence: CDR1 ENHRY, CDR2 SYGVKD.

This clonotype has only a few counts. The chain uses TRBV2 and TRBJ1-6, with a weak D call TRBD1 (5 bases). The CDR3 consists of 14 residues. The germline V and J ends were trimmed by 1 base and 8 bases, with 9 bases remaining between them. Germline V CDR1 and CDR2: SNHLY, FYNNEI. The CDR3 sequence is CASSEGGLYSPLHF. The CDR3, as DNA: TGTGCCAGCAGTGAAGGGGGGTTGTATTCACCCCTCCACTTT.

CDR3: CASSLARTLYGYTF. Written as DNA, the CDR3 is TGTGCCAGCAGCTTGGCCAGGACCCTCTATGGCTACACCTTC. This chain uses TRBV5-8 with TRBJ1-2; D not resolved. Germline V lookup: CDR1 SGHTS, CDR2 YDEGEE. The CDR3 sequence is 14 residues long. Trimming left V 0 bases short and J 4 bases short, with 10 bases between.

On this clonotype itself: A read error may be the cause here, since a much bigger clone is one base away. This chain uses TRBV25-1 with TRBJ1-1; a weak D match, TRBD1 (6 bases). This CDR3 is built from 11 residues. Germline CDR1 is MGHDK and CDR2 is SYGVNS. The chain's CDR3 is CASAGGSKASF. The CDR3 region has the DNA TGTGCCAGCGCCGGGGGCAGTAAAGCTTCCTTT.

This clonotype was counted ten times or more. The V gene is TRBV2, the J gene TRBJ1-6, with 7 positions matching TRBD1. J lost 8 bases, V lost 10 bases, and 11 bases had no gene match. There are 14 residues in the CDR3. Germline CDR1 is SNHLY and CDR2 is FYNNEI. CDR3 DNA: TGTGCCAACCGGGACAGAATTAGTTATTCACCCCTCCACTTT. Its protein is CANRDRISYSPLHF.

This clonotype was detected many times. The chain employs TRBV20-1 and TRBJ1-2; no clear D. This CDR3 is built from 11 residues. Trimming cost V 6 bases and J 8 bases, with 13 bases left between them. Germline values: CDR1 DFQATT, CDR2 SNEGSKA (reference sequence). The DNA for the CDR3 is TGCAGTGCATGGTCCAGCCAGGGCTACACCTTC. This codes for CSAWSSQGYTF.

On this clonotype: Given a much more abundant clone one base away, this may be a read error. CDR3 sequence reads: CASSQWTLSTFSSYNEQLF. In nucleotides, the CDR3 is TGTGCCAGCAGCCAGTGGACTCTGAGTACCTTTAGCTCCTACAATGAGCAGCTCTTC. The chain has TRBV16 and TRBJ2-1, with D maybe TRBD2 (5 bases). Germline V gives CDR1 KGHSY, CDR2 FQNENV. The CDR3 sequence is 19 residues long.

To note about this clonotype: The junction does not match germline at one end; this may be a read error. The chain is built from TRBV7-6 and TRBJ2-2, with 7 bases fitting TRBD1. The CDR3 spans 16 residues. CDR1 and CDR2 from the germline V gene are SGHVS and FNYEAQ. Here the CDR3 reads CASSLAAAGGIGELFF. The CDR3 region has the DNA TGTGCCAGCAGCCTAGCCGCGGCAGGGGGTATCGGGGAGCTGTTTTTT.

The V gene is TRBV24-1, the J gene TRBJ2-1; 11 positions agree with TRBD2. The V gene end was trimmed by 5 bases and the J gene end by 3 bases; junction bases not matched to a gene: 2. Germline V gives CDR1 KGHDR, CDR2 SFDVKD. The CDR3 covers 15 residues. CDR3 residues: CATSAGTSGYNEQFF. In nucleotides, the CDR3 is TGTGCCACCAGTGCCGGGACTAGCGGCTACAATGAGCAGTTCTTC.

This clonotype was picked up one time. V usage is TRBV20-1 and J usage is TRBJ1-1, with TRBD1 as a possible D gene (6 bases). The germline V gene encodes CDR1 DFQATT and CDR2 SNEGSKA (reference sequence). The CDR3 has 13 amino acids. V gave up 3 bases and J gave up 0 bases, with 8 bases separating them. The CDR3, as DNA: TGCAGTGCTAGGGACAGTTTGAACACTGAAGCTTTCTTT. This gives the protein CSARDSLNTEAFF.

The chain links TRBV5-4 to TRBJ2-1; 9 bases fit TRBD1. CDR1 SGHNT and CDR2 YYREEE come from the germline V gene (reference sequence). V dropped 3 bases and J dropped 4; count of bases not matched to a gene: 5. This CDR3 region has 15 residues. The CDR3 reads CASSSRDREYNEQFF. CDR3 nucleotides: TGTGCCAGCAGCTCCCGGGACAGGGAGTACAATGAGCAGTTCTTC.

This clonotype came up a few times. This rearrangement joins TRBV10-3 to TRBJ2-1; TRBD1 is a possible D gene (6 bases). CDR1 and CDR2 from the germline V gene are ENHRY and SYGVKD. Trimming removed 8 bases at V and 10 bases at J, with 21 bases between. The CDR3 is 14 amino acids. CDR3 coding DNA: TGTGCCATCGGAAGTGGGGACATGCGGTCGGAGCAGTTCTTC. It translates to CAIGSGDMRSEQFF.

This chain connects TRBV4-1 to TRBJ2-2; no reliable D call. Trimming removed 1 base at V and 5 bases at J, with 14 bases between. The CDR3 has 16 residues. Germline CDR1 reads MGHRA; CDR2 reads YSYEKL. The CDR3 here is CASSQVDMGLTGELFF. DNA of the CDR3: TGCGCCAGCAGCCAAGTGGATATGGGCCTGACCGGGGAGCTGTTTTTT.

With regard to this clonotype: This may stem from a read error, because a much larger clone lies one nucleotide away. J is TRBJ1-2 and V is TRBV25-1, with TRBD1 as a possible D gene (5 bases). There are 10 residues in the CDR3. Germline loops: CDR1 MGHDK, CDR2 SYGVNS. The germline V and J ends were trimmed by 8 bases and 8 bases, with 9 bases remaining between them. DNA for the CDR3: TGTGCCAGCGGAGGGGTGGGCTACACCTTC. This sequence encodes CASGGVGYTF.

The CDR3 nucleotides read TGTGCCAGCAGCCGATACCTACGAGAGCAGTACTTC. This gives the protein CASSRYLREQYF. The V gene is TRBV7-3, the J gene TRBJ2-7; D is unresolved. CDR1 is SGHTA and CDR2 is FQGTGA in the germline V gene. This CDR3 is 12 amino acids long. V was shortened by 5 bases and J by 7 bases, with 12 bases between the two germline ends.

This clonotype occurred many times. The chain links TRBV6-5 to TRBJ2-1; 12 bases align to TRBD2. The CDR3 runs 15 residues. The V and J ends lost 6 bases and 7 bases, in that order; junction bases with no gene match: 7. From germline, CDR1 is MNHEY and CDR2 SVGAGI. CDR3 sequence: CASSPPGLAGNEQFF. DNA for the CDR3: TGTGCCAGCAGCCCACCAGGACTAGCGGGAAATGAGCAGTTCTTC.

This clonotype was recorded many times. V is TRBV12-3 or TRBV12-4 and J is TRBJ2-7, with 7 bases matching TRBD1. CDR3 length: 14 residues. The trim removed 5 bases at V and 9 bases at J, leaving 13 bases unmatched. CDR3 in amino acids: CASSPTDRVSGQYF. The CDR3 DNA reads as TGTGCCAGCAGTCCCACCGACAGGGTATCTGGGCAGTACTTC.

Remarks on this clonotype: Mismatch with germline at one junction end may stem from a read error. This chain connects TRBV6-1 to TRBJ1-1; TRBD1 agrees at 7 bases. Germline-derived CDR1 and CDR2 are MNHNS and SASEGT. This CDR3 spans 13 amino acids. The CDR3 coding sequence is TGTGTCAGCAGTGAAAACCCACAGGGGCAAGCTTTCTTT. Translated: CVSSENPQGQAFF.